Here is one T cell receptor beta chain with its context. This sample stems from a study of STAT5B mutations in CD4+ large granular lymphocyte leukemia. Sequenced by immunoSEQ multiplex PCR; TCRdb stores in-frame clones only, minus some. Of tens of thousands of clones listed, 65% to 90% are singletons. V lost 0 bases, J lost 3 bases, and 8 bases lay in between. The CDR3 totals 14 residues. Germline assignment: CDR1 MGHRA and CDR2 YSYEKL. Material for sequencing was CD4+ T cells from blood buffy coats. The TCR sequence derives from a human donor in good health. The chain couples TRBV4-1 to TRBJ1-1; D gene uncertain. The CDR3 protein is CASSQDSRYTEAFF. In DNA form, the CDR3 reads TGCGCCAGCAGCCAAGATAGCCGGTACACTGAAGCTTTCTTT.